This is a list of T cell receptor beta chains from one sample in a study of blood T cell repertoires in COVID-19. Profiled with immunoSEQ multiplex PCR; TCRdb holds only in-frame clones, not every one. The sample holds 270,000 or so clones; 86% are singletons and the top ten take around 2.9%. The sequenced sample was peripheral blood. Receptor source: a woman aged 25 to 39 with active or convalescent COVID-19. Each CDR3 is given with its conserved first and last residue. Each record gives: D gene, V gene, J gene, clone size, CDR3 protein, CDR3 DNA. The D gene is left open where the match is weak. Size tells how often a clone was seen (once, few, many) or the class of an expanded clone, and some rows leave it out.

>NA|TRBV2|TRBJ2-2|NA
CASSAQGSGELFF
TGTGCCAGCAGTGCACAGGGATCCGGGGAGCTGTTTTTT
>TRBD1|TRBV15|TRBJ2-5|NA
CATKATKTGEETQYF
TGTGCCACCAAGGCAACCAAGACAGGGGAAGAGACCCAGTACTTC
>TRBD1|TRBV7-7|TRBJ1-3|NA
CASSAGQGADTIYF
TGTGCTAGCAGCGCCGGACAGGGGGCAGACACCATATATTTT
>TRBD1|TRBV6-2/TRBV6-3|TRBJ1-2|few
CASSGTDNYGYTF
TGTGCCAGCAGCGGGACAGATAACTATGGCTACACCTTC
>NA|TRBV19|TRBJ2-2|NA
CASSIYKNTGELFF
TGTGCCAGTAGTATATATAAAAACACCGGGGAGCTGTTTTTT
>TRBD1|TRBV4-3|TRBJ1-2|NA
CASSQKAGQESGGYTF
TGCGCCAGCAGCCAAAAGGCGGGACAGGAATCAGGTGGCTACACCTTC
>TRBD1|TRBV7-2|TRBJ2-7|NA
CASREPGQGHEQYF
TGTGCCAGCAGAGAGCCGGGACAGGGTCACGAGCAGTACTTC
>TRBD2|TRBV6-5|TRBJ2-3|NA
CASRPGGSTDTQYF
TGTGCCAGCAGACCGGGGGGAAGCACAGATACGCAGTATTTT
>TRBD1|TRBV5-5|TRBJ2-5|NA
CASSTGQGYRETQYF
TGTGCCAGCAGTACCGGACAGGGGTATCGAGAGACCCAGTACTTC
>NA|TRBV30|TRBJ2-5|NA
CAWSPGGETQYF
TGTGCCTGGAGTCCCGGGGGAGAGACCCAGTACTTC
>TRBD1|TRBV19|TRBJ1-6|NA
CASRLGQGDSPLHF
TGTGCCAGCCGACTTGGACAGGGAGATTCACCCCTCCACTTT
>NA|TRBV21-1|TRBJ1-5|once
CASSLGTGGRGNQPQHF
TGTGCCAGCAGCCTCGGGACAGGGGGCCGTGGCAATCAGCCCCAGCATTTT
>NA|TRBV5-1|TRBJ2-5|NA
CASTEEVTRGETQYF
TGCGCCAGCACCGAGGAGGTGACTAGGGGAGAGACCCAGTACTTC
>NA|TRBV27|TRBJ2-7|few
CASSQQGGEQYF
TGTGCCAGCAGCCAACAGGGGGGGGAGCAGTACTTC
>TRBD1|TRBV6-2/TRBV6-3|TRBJ1-3|NA
CASSYRGQAALGSGNTIYF
TGTGCCAGCAGTTACCGGGGACAGGCTGCCCTTGGCTCTGGAAACACCATATATTTT
>NA|TRBV19|TRBJ1-1|NA
CASSFRQAGAEAFF
TGTGCCAGTAGCTTCCGACAGGCAGGCGCTGAAGCTTTCTTT
>NA|TRBV11-2|TRBJ1-2|NA
CASSLARDSSRGYTF
TGTGCCAGCAGCTTAGCTCGGGACTCCTCCCGGGGCTACACCTTC
>TRBD1|TRBV12-5|TRBJ1-1|NA
CASGTGTGWDTEAFF
TGTGCTAGTGGTACCGGGACAGGGTGGGACACTGAAGCTTTCTTT
>NA|TRBV5-6|TRBJ2-3|NA
CASSHARDTQYF
TGTGCCAGCAGCCACGCGAGGGATACGCAGTATTTT
>TRBD2|TRBV27|TRBJ2-2|NA
CASRVAGGNTGELFF
TGTGCCAGCAGAGTCGCGGGGGGGAACACCGGGGAGCTGTTTTTT
>NA|TRBV19|TRBJ1-5|NA
CASSIGANQPQHF
TGTGCCAGTAGTATAGGGGCCAATCAGCCCCAGCATTTT
>TRBD1|TRBV30|TRBJ1-2|NA
CAWSKNPWTGGENFSSGYTF
TGTGCCTGGAGCAAAAATCCTTGGACAGGGGGCGAGAACTTCTCTAGTGGCTACACCTTC
>NA|TRBV2|TRBJ2-7|NA
CASSWGGRSVSYEQYF
TGTGCCAGCTCTTGGGGGGGGCGGTCCGTATCCTACGAGCAGTACTTC
>TRBD1|TRBV7-2|TRBJ2-1|NA
CASSLAPTGGLSNEQFF
TGTGCCAGCAGCTTAGCACCGACAGGGGGCTTGTCCAATGAGCAGTTCTTC
>TRBD2|TRBV9|TRBJ2-1|NA
CASSVVAGSPYNEQFF
TGTGCCAGCAGCGTAGTAGCGGGGTCCCCCTACAATGAGCAGTTCTTC
>NA|TRBV27|TRBJ2-7|NA
CASTPGRGSYEQYF
TGTGCCAGCACCCCCGGACGGGGATCCTACGAGCAGTACTTC
>NA|TRBV12-3/TRBV12-4|TRBJ1-1|NA
CASSTGTEAFF
TGTGCCAGCAGTACAGGGACTGAAGCTTTCTTT
>NA|TRBV3-1/TRBV3-2|TRBJ1-3|NA
CASSQDHSSGNTIYF
TGTGCCAGCAGCCAAGATCACAGCTCTGGAAACACCATATATTTT
>TRBD2|TRBV6-6|TRBJ2-1|NA
CASSLAGGDYNEQFF
TGTGCCAGCAGCTTAGCGGGGGGGGACTACAATGAGCAGTTCTTC
>NA|TRBV28|TRBJ1-4|NA
CASSSEATMAEKLFF
TGTGCCAGCAGTTCGGAGGCCACTATGGCCGAAAAACTGTTTTTT
>TRBD1|TRBV7-2|TRBJ2-3|once
CASSRQGGFQDTQYF
TGTGCCAGCAGTCGACAGGGGGGATTTCAGGATACGCAGTATTTT
>NA|TRBV30|TRBJ2-7|NA
CAWNNPPYEQYF
TGTGCCTGGAACAACCCCCCCTACGAGCAGTACTTC
>NA|TRBV5-1|TRBJ2-1|NA
CASSPQGILYEQFF
TGCGCCAGCAGCCCACAGGGAATTTTATATGAGCAGTTCTTC
>TRBD1|TRBV19|TRBJ2-7|NA
CASSISTGWEQYF
TGTGCCAGTAGTATATCGACAGGGTGGGAGCAGTACTTC
>TRBD2|TRBV28|TRBJ2-1|NA
CASSHAGGPGNEQFF
TGTGCCAGCAGTCACGCGGGGGGGCCCGGCAATGAGCAGTTCTTC
>TRBD2|TRBV5-1|TRBJ2-7|once
CASSVGGTSGYFSYEQYF
TGCGCCAGCAGCGTTGGTGGGACTAGCGGGTATTTCTCCTACGAGCAGTACTTC
>NA|TRBV5-4|TRBJ1-2|NA
CASSLEQGRIYGYTF
TGTGCCAGCAGTCTTGAACAGGGACGCATCTATGGCTACACCTTC
>NA|TRBV7-9|TRBJ1-2|NA
CASSWTGVAGGYTF
TGTGCCAGCAGCTGGACCGGAGTCGCGGGAGGCTACACCTTC